Following are 6 T cell receptor beta chains from one sample sequenced in a study of immune cell composition in non-small cell lung cancer (dated 2017 in TCRdb). Libraries were made using the immunoSEQ multiplex PCR assay. TCRdb re-hosts the immuneACCESS table, in-frame sequences only. Its copies lack some clones; in the studies checked, an unresolved V gene accounts for under half of them, and the cause for the rest is not known. A total of 2,500 to 3,000 clones appear in this sample, 82% of them only once. Approximately 38% of the sample comes from the top ten. The specimen was lung tumor tissue. These receptors were collected from a human donor with non-small cell lung cancer.

This clone was counted once. The J gene is TRBJ2-7, the V gene TRBV6-5, with D tentatively TRBD2 (6 bases). V shed 0 bases and J shed 6 bases, with 18 bases lying between them. The length of the CDR3 is 16 residues. Per the germline V gene, CDR1 is MNHEY and CDR2 is SVGAGI. In nucleotides, the CDR3 is TGTGCCAGCAGTTACTCTGGGCCCCGGGAGAGGGGCGAGCAGTACTTC. The encoded protein is CASSYSGPRERGEQYF.

The V gene is TRBV13, the J gene TRBJ2-7; no reliable D call. The CDR3 covers 13 residues. From germline, CDR1 is PRHDT and CDR2 FYEKMQ (reference sequence). Trimming took 1 base from V and 2 from J, leaving 6 bases between them. CDR3 sequence (DNA): TGTGCCAGCAGCTTAGCTCAGACCTACGAGCAGTACTTC. As protein: CASSLAQTYEQYF.

V is TRBV5-5 and J is TRBJ2-3; tentatively, D is TRBD2 (6 bases). Germline V gives CDR1 SGHKS, CDR2 YYEKEE (reference sequence). V lost 0 bases, J lost 3 bases, and 11 bases lay in between. This CDR3 spans 15 amino acids. The CDR3 spells CASSLAGVYTDTQYF. The CDR3 region has the DNA TGTGCCAGCAGCTTGGCGGGAGTTTATACAGATACGCAGTATTTT.

The chain uses TRBV27 and TRBJ2-1; 12 positions agree with TRBD2. The germline V gene has CDR1 MNHEY and CDR2 SMNVEV (reference sequence). CDR3 length: 13 amino acids. V was pared by 6 bases and J by 13 bases, with 7 bases of the junction left unmatched. The chain's CDR3 is CASRLAGGPYQFF. The CDR3 DNA reads TGTGCCAGCAGGCTAGCGGGAGGGCCCTACCAGTTCTTC.

The CDR3 sequence: CASSLAGGKTSPLHF. CDR3 bases: TGTGCCAGCAGCTTGGCAGGGGGCAAAACGTCACCCCTCCACTTT. V and J are TRBV7-2 and TRBJ1-6, with 8 bases aligning to TRBD1. Germline CDR1 SGHTA, CDR2 FQGNSA. This CDR3 contains 15 residues. Germline trimming cut 3 bases from V and 10 bases from J; bases unmatched to any gene: 8.

The chain uses TRBV4-1 and TRBJ2-7; 8 positions match TRBD1. Germline trimming cut 2 bases from V and 0 bases from J; bases unmatched to any gene: 3. CDR1 and CDR2 from the germline V gene are MGHRA and YSYEKL. The CDR3 runs 15 residues. CDR3 nucleotide sequence: TGCGCCAGCAGCCAAACGCAGGGGGCCTCCTACGAGCAGTACTTC. It codes for CASSQTQGASYEQYF.